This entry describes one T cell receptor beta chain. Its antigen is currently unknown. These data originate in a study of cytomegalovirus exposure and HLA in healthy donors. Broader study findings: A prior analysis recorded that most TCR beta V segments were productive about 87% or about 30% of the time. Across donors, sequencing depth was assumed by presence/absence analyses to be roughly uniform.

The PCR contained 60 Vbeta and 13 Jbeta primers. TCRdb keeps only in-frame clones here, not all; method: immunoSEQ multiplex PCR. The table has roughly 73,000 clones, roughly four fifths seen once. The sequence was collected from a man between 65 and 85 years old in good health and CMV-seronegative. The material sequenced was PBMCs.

CDR3 bases: TGCGCCAGCAGCCAAGATTCTAATTTGGGAGCCTACGAGCAGTACTTC. Translating gives CASSQDSNLGAYEQYF. The V and J genes are TRBV4-3 and TRBJ2-7; perhaps TRBD2 as D (5 bases). V was trimmed by 0 bases and J by 2 bases, leaving 14 bases between them. This CDR3 region has 16 residues. CDR1 LGHNA and CDR2 YSLEER come from the germline V gene.